Listed here are 12 T cell receptor beta chains from one sample, sequenced in a study of beta chain features in type 1 diabetes. Reverse transcribing all isolated RNA meant expressed TCRB transcripts were sequenced. The repertoire was sequenced with immunoSEQ multiplex PCR; TCRdb's copy has only in-frame clones and lacks some. The table lists roughly 500,000 clones, roughly 31% of them singletons. Sequenced material: naive CD4+ T cells from blood. Every receptor here comes from a man aged 18-30 years in good health.

This clone turned up a few times. The chain carries TRBV2 and TRBJ1-2; D remains ambiguous. The germline V gene encodes CDR1 SNHLY and CDR2 FYNNEI. The ends were cut back, 4 bases at V and 4 bases at J, with 13 bases in the middle. The CDR3 runs to 14 residues. For the CDR3, the DNA is TGTGCCAGCAGTGGAGGAGGAACCCTCTATGGCTACACCTTC. Protein: CASSGGGTLYGYTF.

The gene calls are TRBV25-1 and TRBJ2-5; TRBD1 agrees at 9 bases. V lost 5 bases to trimming and J lost 2 bases; unmatched junction nucleotides: 6. The CDR3 is 15 amino acids. From germline, CDR1 is MGHDK and CDR2 SYGVNS. CDR3 DNA: TGTGCCAGCAGTTACGGGACAGGGCCTCAAGAGACCCAGTACTTC. This gives the protein CASSYGTGPQETQYF.

V is TRBV7-9 and J is TRBJ2-2; D not certain. CDR1 SEHNR and CDR2 FQNEAQ come from the germline V gene (reference sequence). The CDR3 spans 12 residues. With 5 bases removed from V and 6 bases from J, the gap between germline ends came to 7 bases. The CDR3 region is CASSIRSGELFF. Written as DNA, the CDR3 is TGTGCCAGCAGCATTAGGTCCGGGGAGCTGTTTTTT.

The chain is built from TRBV28 and TRBJ2-1, with a tentative D call TRBD1 (6 bases). The CDR3 is 15 amino acids. The germline V gene has CDR1 MDHEN and CDR2 SYDVKM. With 5 bases removed from V and 6 bases from J, the gap between germline ends came to 17 bases. CDR3 bases: TGTGCCAGCAGTCCCCTCAGGGGCGGCTCCAATGAGCAGTTCTTC. Protein product: CASSPLRGGSNEQFF.

V gene TRBV9 combines with J gene TRBJ2-3; D is unclear. This CDR3 has 14 residues. The V end was cut by 0 bases, the J end by 0 bases, with 5 bases between. Per germline, CDR1 SGDLS and CDR2 YYNGEE. The CDR3 reads CASSVGASTDTQYF. The DNA of the CDR3 is TGTGCCAGCAGCGTAGGGGCTAGCACAGATACGCAGTATTTT.

A word on this clone: In the same sample, other DNA sequences code for this CDR3. This chain connects TRBV14 to TRBJ2-7; D might be TRBD1 or TRBD2, each matching 5 bases. Trimming took 4 bases from V and 0 from J, leaving 7 bases between them. Germline values: CDR1 SGHDN, CDR2 FVKESK. CDR3 size: 13 residues. CDR3 loop: CASSPGASYEQYF. The CDR3, as DNA: TGTGCCAGCAGCCCCGGGGCCTCCTACGAGCAGTACTTC.

This clone was observed a few times. The rearrangement joins TRBV29-1 to TRBJ2-5; the D is unclear. Trimming shortened V by 4 bases and J by 2 bases, and 8 bases separated the two germline ends. Germline CDR1 reads SQVTM; CDR2 reads ANQGSEA. This CDR3 has 12 residues. CDR3 DNA: TGCAGCGTTGCCACAGATCAAGAGACCCAGTACTTC. As protein: CSVATDQETQYF.

This chain connects TRBV9 to TRBJ2-7; TRBD1 is a possible D gene (6 bases). The CDR3 has 14 residues. Germline assignment: CDR1 SGDLS and CDR2 YYNGEE. V was cut by 2 bases and J by 3 bases, with 12 bases left in between. The chain's CDR3 is CASSVGASRYEQYF. In nucleotides, the CDR3 is TGTGCCAGCAGCGTGGGGGCAAGCCGCTACGAGCAGTACTTC. Combining the CDR3 with reference TRBV9 and TRBJ2-7 gives the whole variable domain DSGVTQTPKHLITATGQRVTLRCSPRSGDLSVYWYQQSLDQGLQFLIQYYNGEERAKGNILERFSAQQFPDLHSELNLSSLELGDSALYFCASSVGASRYEQYFGPGTRLTVT.

This clone was seen a few times. The chain recombines TRBV28 with TRBJ2-3; D is ambiguous. Germline V CDR1 and CDR2: MDHEN, SYDVKM. The CDR3 is 14 amino acids. The V end lost 3 bases, the J end lost 2 bases, and 9 bases lay between the germline ends. As DNA, the CDR3 is TGTGCCAGCAGTTTTTCGGGTAACACAGATACGCAGTATTTT. It codes for CASSFSGNTDTQYF.

The chain combines TRBV14 with TRBJ1-3; the D is unclear. V lost 0 bases and J 3 bases, leaving 9 bases between the germline ends. The CDR3 totals 15 residues. CDR1 is SGHDN, CDR2 FVKESK, per germline. The CDR3 bases are TGTGCCAGCAGCCAAGACGGAGGCGGTGGAAACACCATATATTTT. Protein sequence: CASSQDGGGGNTIYF.

This clone occurred a few times. The rearrangement uses TRBV11-2 and TRBJ2-3, with 7 positions matching TRBD2. CDR3 length: 18 amino acids. J was trimmed by 9 bases and V by 0 bases; bases with no gene match: 18. The V gene's germline CDR1 is SGHAT and CDR2 FQNNGV. In DNA, the CDR3 is TGTGCCAGCAGCTTAGATCTCGTGGGCGGGAGCCGGGGAACCACGCAGTATTTT. This sequence encodes CASSLDLVGGSRGTTQYF.

This sequence joins TRBV30 and TRBJ2-7; 7 bases align to TRBD1. The CDR3 is made up of 13 amino acids. The germline V gene has CDR1 GTSNPN and CDR2 SVGIG (reference sequence). The J segment lost 2 bases and the V segment lost 1 base, leaving 2 bases of the junction unmatched. CDR3 nucleotides: TGTGCCTGGAGTGGGCAGGGGGCCTACGAGCAGTACTTC. It specifies CAWSGQGAYEQYF. Combining the CDR3 with reference TRBV30 and TRBJ2-7 gives the whole variable domain SQTIHQWPATLVQPVGSPLSLECTVEGTSNPNLYWYRQAAGRGLQLLFYSVGIGQISSEVPQNLSASRPQDRQFILSSKKLLLSDSGFYLCAWSGQGAYEQYFGPGTRLTVT.